This T cell receptor beta chain was observed in a study of blood T cell repertoires in COVID-19. Only one count was recorded for this clone. Sequencing used immunoSEQ multiplex PCR; TCRdb keeps in-frame clones, though not all of them. This sample has about 190,000 clones; about 88% occur once, and the top ten carry around 1.1%. The CDR3 spans 14 residues. Germline assignment: CDR1 MDHEN and CDR2 SYDVKM. Losses at the gene ends were 7 bases for V and 2 bases for J; bases not matched to a gene: 6. Sequencing was carried out using peripheral blood. The TCR was taken from a man younger than 40 with acute or convalescent COVID-19. J is TRBJ2-7 and V is TRBV28; TRBD2 matches at 9 bases. In nucleotides, the CDR3 is TGTGCCAGCATGTGGGTAGCGGGAGCCTACGAGCAGTACTTC. Amino acid sequence: CASMWVAGAYEQYF.